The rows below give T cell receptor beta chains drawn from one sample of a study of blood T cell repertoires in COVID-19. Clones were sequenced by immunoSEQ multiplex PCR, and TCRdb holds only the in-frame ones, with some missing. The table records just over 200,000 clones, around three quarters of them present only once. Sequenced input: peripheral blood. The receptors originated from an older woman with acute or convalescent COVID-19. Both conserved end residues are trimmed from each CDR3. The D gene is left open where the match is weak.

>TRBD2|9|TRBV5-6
ASNREVEQF
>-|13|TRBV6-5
ASSTRGYPAYEQY
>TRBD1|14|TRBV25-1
ASSDFSGTGGGGLF
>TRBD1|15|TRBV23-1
ASSHPGQGAGNQPQH
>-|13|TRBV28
ASSLLFGVADTQY
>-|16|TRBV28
ASSLLLSRRGIDEKLF
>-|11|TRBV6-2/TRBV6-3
ASSYLGVYEQY
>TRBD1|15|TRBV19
ASTREGQVTSGNTIY
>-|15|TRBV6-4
ASRTGGAQHSNQPQH
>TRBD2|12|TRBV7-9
ASSRTSGMYEQY
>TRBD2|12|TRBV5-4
ASSLGGRPGELF
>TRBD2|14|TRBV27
ASSPGLAGRAETQY
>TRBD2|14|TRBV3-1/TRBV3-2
ASSQETSGSSYEQY
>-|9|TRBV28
ASSRDTEAF
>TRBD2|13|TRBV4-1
ASSLLVERDGEQY
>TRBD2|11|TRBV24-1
ATRTSDEETQY
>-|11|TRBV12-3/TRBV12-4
ASTNFRGSPLH
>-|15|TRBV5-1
ASSLAYTGSGTGELF
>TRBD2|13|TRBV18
ASSPATSGWNEQF
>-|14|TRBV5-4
ASSFWAQGGDTEAF
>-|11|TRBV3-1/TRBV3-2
ASSQWEGEKLF